The clone carrying this T cell receptor beta chain has more than one count but fewer than ten. Its cognate antigen is unknown. The data belong to a study of beta chain features in type 1 diabetes. Study results and caveats: Type 1 diabetes patients had TCRB CDR3s that were shorter (moderately but significantly so) in all four CD4+ subsets.

V was clipped by 4 bases and J by 1 base, with 13 bases between them. The CDR3 covers 14 residues. Germline CDR1 and CDR2: GTSNPN and SVGIG (reference sequence). Isolated RNA was reverse transcribed in full, so expressed TCRB transcripts were sequenced. Sequenced by immunoSEQ multiplex PCR; TCRdb stores in-frame clones only, minus some. The table records under 850,000 clones, about an eighth of them present only once. The chain has TRBV30 and TRBJ1-1; tentative D call: TRBD1 (5 bases). Sample: naive CD4+ T cells from blood. This receptor was obtained from a man aged 18-30 years with type 1 diabetes. CDR3 region: CAWIDRFPNTEAFF. The CDR3 coding sequence is TGTGCCTGGATCGACAGATTTCCGAACACTGAAGCTTTCTTT.